Below, 19 T cell receptor beta chains from the same sample are listed, as sequenced in a study of T cell clusters in autoimmune cytopenias. Each sample's input was approximately 270 ng genomic DNA, some 38,000 genome equivalents. Multiplex touch-down PCR amplified TRB using TRB-A and TRB-B pools in one tube. TCRdb reprocessed the multiplex PCR reads and reports one entry per CDR3 protein, with no DNA. This sample's table reports thousands of distinct CDR3 sequences. What was sequenced was peripheral blood. Receptors originate from a human donor with an autoimmune cytopenia or autoimmune hepatitis (not recorded which).

Its frequency marks this clonotype as medium-sized. The chain links TRBV6-5 to TRBJ2-1; TCRdb calls TRBD1, which cannot be checked without DNA. The CDR3 extends over 16 amino acids. Germline values: CDR1 MNHEY, CDR2 SVGAGI. The CDR3 region is CASRARGGGSYNEQFF.

The chain recombines TRBV27 with TRBJ1-1. There are 12 residues in the CDR3. Germline V gene sequence: CDR1 MNHEY, CDR2 SMNVEV (reference sequence). The CDR3 loop is CASSLPPNEAFF.

The CDR3 here is CASSYSAGGGLGAFF. The chain joins TRBV6-6 to TRBJ1-1; the D call of TRBD1 rests on TCRdb alone, since no DNA is present to check it. This CDR3 is built from 15 residues. The germline CDR1 and CDR2 sequences are MNHNY and SVGAGI (reference sequence).

This clonotype counts as medium-sized by frequency. The chain links TRBV19 to TRBJ1-5; TCRdb gives TRBD1 as the D gene, but with no DNA this cannot be confirmed. The CDR3 length is 13 residues. From germline, CDR1 is LNHDA and CDR2 SQIVND (reference sequence). The CDR3 here is CASMGTYDQPQHF. The complete variable domain, with remaining parts taken from reference TRBV19 and TRBJ1-5, reads DGGITQSPKYLFRKEGQNVTLSCEQNLNHDAMYWYRQDPGQGLRLIYYSQIVNDFQKGDIAEGYSVSREKKESFPLTVTSAQKNPTAFYLCASMGTYDQPQHFGDGTRLSIL.

The chain links TRBV20-1 to TRBJ1-6; with no DNA, the TCRdb D assignment of TRBD1 cannot be verified. From germline, CDR1 is DFQATT and CDR2 SNEGSKA (reference sequence). This CDR3 is 15 amino acids long. This CDR3 is CSARRTGGGYSPLHF.

This clonotype is labeled medium-sized based on frequency. The chain links TRBV30 to TRBJ1-5; TCRdb's assignment of TRBD1 cannot be checked, as there is no DNA. Germline V CDR1 and CDR2: GTSNPN, SVGIG (reference sequence). CDR3 length: 13 amino acids. The CDR3 sequence is CAWSFQGNQPQHF.

By frequency, this clonotype registers medium-sized. The chain joins TRBV18 to TRBJ1-6; TCRdb's assignment of TRBD1 cannot be checked, as there is no DNA. Germline loops: CDR1 KGHSH, CDR2 LQKENI. The length of the CDR3 is 15 residues. The CDR3 sequence is CASSLQGEGNSPLHF.

This clonotype is medium-sized by frequency. The V and J genes are TRBV6-6 and TRBJ2-3; checking the TCRdb D call of TRBD1 is not possible without DNA. This CDR3 has 14 amino acids. CDR1 and CDR2 (germline): MNHNY, SVGAGI (reference sequence). The CDR3 loop is CASTWDRGADTQYF.

The chain uses TRBV12-3 or TRBV12-4 and TRBJ2-7; TCRdb's D gene call, TRBD2, goes unchecked for lack of DNA. The CDR3 loop spans 16 amino acids. CDR3 loop: CASSPGLAGGPYEQYF.

According to its frequency, this clonotype is medium-sized. The chain couples TRBV19 to TRBJ1-6. Per germline, CDR1 LNHDA and CDR2 SQIVND (reference sequence). The CDR3 totals 14 residues. The CDR3 is CASSIWGYNSPLHF.

This clonotype is medium-sized by frequency. J is TRBJ2-5 and V is TRBV18; no DNA is available, so the TRBD2 call from TCRdb remains unchecked. CDR3 length equals 13 residues. The germline V gene encodes CDR1 KGHSH and CDR2 LQKENI. This CDR3 reads CASSPPGPETQYF.

The chain couples TRBV27 to TRBJ1-2; lacking DNA, the TRBD1 call made by TCRdb goes unchecked. Germline V lookup: CDR1 MNHEY, CDR2 SMNVEV (reference sequence). The CDR3 has 13 amino acids. This CDR3 reads CASRTGGAGGYTF.

This clonotype counts as medium-sized by frequency. This chain joins TRBV6-1 and TRBJ1-2; TCRdb outputs TRBD1, but without DNA this stays unchecked. Germline CDR1 is MNHNS and CDR2 is SASEGT. This CDR3 spans 15 amino acids. The CDR3 sequence is CASSEATGPNYGYTF.

The chain has TRBV20-1 and TRBJ1-2; absent DNA, TCRdb's TRBD1 call cannot be checked. Germline CDR1 DFQATT, CDR2 SNEGSKA (reference sequence). This CDR3 comprises 15 residues. CDR3 residues: CSARTGGESGHGYTF.

The rearrangement joins TRBV30 to TRBJ2-3; TCRdb lists TRBD2, though no DNA is available to test this call. CDR1 and CDR2 (germline): GTSNPN, SVGIG (reference sequence). This CDR3 is built from 14 residues. Here the CDR3 reads CACPPASGVDTQYF.

This clonotype registers medium-sized by frequency. J is TRBJ1-5 and V is TRBV18; lacking DNA, the TRBD1 call made by TCRdb goes unchecked. Germline lookup yields CDR1 KGHSH and CDR2 LQKENI. The CDR3 is 15 amino acids. The CDR3 reads CASSPAGDSNQPQHF.

The gene calls are TRBV30 and TRBJ2-2; the TRBD1 assignment by TCRdb is unverifiable without DNA. The V gene's germline CDR1 is GTSNPN and CDR2 SVGIG (reference sequence). The CDR3 sequence is 15 residues long. The CDR3 loop is CAWNRQGGNTGELFF.

The chain combines TRBV18 with TRBJ1-5. The CDR3 is 14 residues long. Germline V CDR1 and CDR2: KGHSH, LQKENI. The CDR3 spells CASSPAGGNQPQHF.

This chain links TRBV6-5 with TRBJ2-1; no DNA is available, so the TRBD2 call from TCRdb remains unchecked. The CDR3 runs 16 residues. The V gene's germline CDR1 is MNHEY and CDR2 SVGAGI. The CDR3 region is CASTPAQRGADNEQFF.